The T cell receptor (beta chain) under discussion was sequenced for a study of blood T cells in healthy people across ages (dated by TCRdb to about 2015). A note on the overall study: In model experiments, template switching captured roughly one uniquely barcoded TCR beta cDNA molecule for every two T cells. Using deep sequencing normalized with unique cDNA molecular identifiers, the study measured how TCR beta repertoire diversity changes with age. Four age groups were formed from the donors: young (average 16 years), middle-aged (around 39), aged (roughly 58) and long-lived (approximately 80). To avoid experimental bias, donors of different ages were randomly spread across the sequencing lanes. Using the same blood draw, the study looked at two additional independent replicas of 1 million unique cDNA reads for two donors, one aged 18 to 30 and the other aged 80 or older. Study-wide conclusions, independent of this receptor: Because the CMV infection status of the donors was unknown, age-related changes in expanded clonotypes may potentially have been confounded. Estimates of total diversity based on one million sequenced T cells were regarded as lower bounds and as underestimates. Bulk unsorted PBMC profiling prevented conclusive comparison of naive and antigen-experienced compartments. As age increased, observed TCR beta diversity per million T cells dropped in a roughly linear way, and a significant reduction was already evident by age approximately 40. Observed TCR beta diversity correlated strongly with the percentage of naive T cells measured by flow cytometry. Compared with the aged group, more naive CD4+ T cells, fewer expanded clones and increased TCR diversity were shown by the long-lived group, suggesting age selection.

The roughly 38 donors, aged about 6 to 100 years, were systemically healthy Caucasian individuals from Russia. Each donor gave around 9 milliliters of peripheral blood, collected into EDTA-treated Vacutainer tubes. Ficoll-Paque density-gradient centrifugation was used to isolate PBMCs, with at least 6.5 million per sample. Trizol reagent was used to extract total RNA from the PBMCs, yielding at least 6 micrograms per sample. Naive CD45RAhigh/CD27high T cell percentages were measured by flow cytometry on a PBMC aliquot from every donor. The CDR3 runs 15 amino acids, cysteine and phenylalanine included. The kept DNA is CDR3 alone, 45 bases in frame from the first base. The V end gives up 0 bases and the J end 3 bases, leaving 3 bases in the junction not matched to a gene. As encoded in the germline V gene, CDR1 is SGDLS while CDR2 is YYNGEE. This clonotype was seen many times. Its antigen is unknown. Base qualities are not at hand, and no much larger clone is one base apart.

Preparation of the library involved 5' RACE. Sequencing was carried out with an Illumina HiSeq 2500. A second PCR of about 7 to 12 cycles was run with a J-beta primer mix and a sample-barcoded 5' primer. A template-switch 5' adaptor carrying 12 random nucleotides introduced a unique molecular identifier onto each TCR beta cDNA molecule. At least 2.5 million CDR3-containing paired-end reads were obtained from each sample. First-strand cDNA was synthesized from all RNA with the Mint cDNA synthesis kit, primed by a TRBC-specific oligonucleotide. After uracil-DNA glycosylase treatment, a first 18-cycle PCR used universal primers M1SS and BC2_uni_R on all cDNA. In the original analysis: For normalization, 1 million high-quality reads, each with a distinct molecular identifier, were randomly selected from each sample. Reads sharing molecular identifiers were discarded rather than binned into consensus sequences. MiTCR, run with a Q25 quality threshold and the strictest error-elimination algorithm, handled CDR3 identification, clonotype clustering and error correction. A nonparametric unseen species model with Euler transformation was used to estimate a lower bound on total TCR beta diversity. TCRdb's own reprocessing of the public reads used fastp at Q25 and MiXCR and kept productive beta chains. Each entry is one CDR3 protein sequence, shown with its most common DNA and genes. The V and J calls come from TCRdb's annotation, not from the publication. The sample records about 650,000 distinct CDR3 sequences, approximately 29% of which are singletons. The ten most abundant clones make up roughly 14% of the sample.

The specimen sequenced was blood. This clonotype originated in an elderly woman in good health. Donor details come from another sample of the same person, matched by shared clones. This receptor chain uses TRBV9 and TRBJ2-5, with 9 bases matching TRBD1. The DNA sequence reads TGTGCCAGCAGCGTAGAAGGACAGGGGAAAGAGACCCAGTACTTC. Translated, this is CASSVEGQGKETQYF. The full variable domain, completed from the reference TRBV9 and TRBJ2-5 proteins outside the CDR3, reads DSGVTQTPKHLITATGQRVTLRCSPRSGDLSVYWYQQSLDQGLQFLIQYYNGEERAKGNILERFSAQQFPDLHSELNLSSLELGDSALYFCASSVEGQGKETQYFGPGTRLLVL.